The 32 T cell receptor beta chains below come from one sample, sequenced in a study of human T cells and chemical hapten exposure. TCRdb used MiXCR to reprocess the RACE reads, holding one entry per CDR3 protein. The repertoire holds 30,000 to 40,000 distinct CDR3 sequences, about 5.5% seen once, with roughly 12% in the top ten. The time point here: healthy volunteer bleed at 6 weeks. It was from unfractionated whole blood that total RNA was extracted. The sample consisted of whole blood. These receptors originate from a human donor in good health. Some clones in this sample may be carry-over from other donors' samples.

This clonotype has ten or more counts. This chain joins TRBV7-2 and TRBJ2-7; 9 nucleotides agree with TRBD1. V shed 5 bases, J shed 4 bases, and the junction held 9 bases outside the gene matches. Germline CDR1 and CDR2: SGHTA and FQGNSA. CDR3 length: 15 residues. This CDR3 is CASSLQPGQGYEQYF. DNA of the CDR3: TGTGCCAGCAGCCTACAACCGGGACAGGGTTACGAGCAGTACTTC.

This clonotype was observed a handful of times. The chain is built from TRBV7-9 and TRBJ1-4, with D unclear. Germline lookup yields CDR1 SEHNR and CDR2 FQNEAQ (reference sequence). The CDR3 covers 14 residues. Between the trimmed V and J ends, which lost 5 bases and 6 bases, there was a span of 13 bases. The CDR3 sequence: CASSALSGHEKLFF. CDR3 coding DNA: TGTGCCAGCAGCGCGTTATCGGGCCATGAAAAACTGTTTTTT.

In this sample, this clonotype turned up a few times. The chain is built from TRBV9 and TRBJ2-3; D unclear. From germline, CDR1 is SGDLS and CDR2 YYNGEE. V lost 0 bases and J lost 6, with 14 bases in between. The CDR3 sequence is 15 residues long. The CDR3 protein is CASSVVGWPGDTQYF. In DNA form, the CDR3 reads TGTGCCAGCAGCGTAGTGGGGTGGCCCGGGGATACGCAGTATTTT.

This clonotype was picked up many times. This chain uses TRBV7-8 with TRBJ1-4, with D hard to call. V gave up 5 bases and J gave up 7 bases, with 17 bases separating them. Germline V lookup: CDR1 SGHVS, CDR2 FQNEAQ. The CDR3 is made up of 15 amino acids. The CDR3 DNA follows: TGTGCCAGCAGCCGTAACCCTGGTGCACTTGAAAAACTGTTTTTT. Translating it yields CASSRNPGALEKLFF.

Ten or more counts support this clonotype. The chain carries TRBV7-7 and TRBJ1-1; D unresolved. V was shortened by 2 bases and J by 0 bases, with 4 bases between the two germline ends. Per germline, CDR1 SSHAT and CDR2 FNYEAQ (reference sequence). This CDR3 contains 13 residues. CDR3 region: CASSLRLNTEAFF. CDR3 coding DNA: TGTGCCAGCAGCTTACGGCTGAACACTGAAGCTTTCTTT.

This clonotype was observed many times. The chain combines TRBV6-6 with TRBJ1-6; D is uncertain. Germline loops: CDR1 MNHNY, CDR2 SVGAGI (reference sequence). There are 11 residues in the CDR3. V was clipped by 0 bases and J by 13 bases, with 4 bases between them. Here the CDR3 reads CASSYSGPLHF. The CDR3 nucleotides read TGTGCCAGCAGTTACTCTGGGCCCCTCCACTTT.

This clonotype was recorded a few times. V gene TRBV6-1 combines with J gene TRBJ2-7, with a possible D match to TRBD2 (5 bases). The V gene lost 3 bases and the J gene lost 6 bases, with 15 bases spanning the gap. There are 14 residues in the CDR3. Germline V lookup: CDR1 MNHNS, CDR2 SASEGT. CDR3 in amino acids: CASSDAGLPPEQYF. DNA of the CDR3: TGTGCCAGCAGTGATGCGGGCTTACCCCCCGAGCAGTACTTC.

This chain joins TRBV7-2 and TRBJ1-5; D is unclear. V was trimmed by 6 bases and J by 8 bases, leaving 11 bases between them. Germline CDR1 reads SGHTA; CDR2 reads FQGNSA. CDR3 length equals 12 residues. The CDR3 coding sequence is TGTGCCAGCAGACGAGGTGGGGAGCCCCAGCATTTT. Protein sequence: CASRRGGEPQHF.

The sample holds many counts of this clonotype. The V and J genes are TRBV4-1 and TRBJ2-3; D not certain. Germline V gene sequence: CDR1 MGHRA, CDR2 YSYEKL. The V end lost 5 bases, the J end lost 1 base, and 10 bases lay between the germline ends. This CDR3 has 14 amino acids. CDR3 in DNA: TGCGCCAGCAGCTTAAATGCAGGCACAGATACGCAGTATTTT. As protein: CASSLNAGTDTQYF.

The table lists this clonotype with a few counts. This chain joins TRBV27 and TRBJ1-6; tentative D call: TRBD1 (5 bases). This CDR3 comprises 15 residues. Germline V gives CDR1 MNHEY, CDR2 SMNVEV (reference sequence). V was cut by 3 bases and J by 6 bases, with 12 bases left in between. The DNA of the CDR3 is TGTGCCAGCAGTTTTCAAACAGGCCCTAATTCACCCCTCCACTTT. This codes for CASSFQTGPNSPLHF.

In its sample, this clonotype was seen many times. The chain couples TRBV29-1 to TRBJ2-1; 12 bases are a match to TRBD2. J lost 4 bases, V lost 4 bases, and 5 bases had no gene match. Germline-derived CDR1 and CDR2 are SQVTM and ANQGSEA. The CDR3 has 15 residues. The CDR3 is CSVASGRAPYNEQFF. DNA for the CDR3: TGCAGCGTTGCTAGCGGGAGGGCCCCTTACAATGAGCAGTTCTTC.

This clonotype showed up many times. The chain uses TRBV5-1 and TRBJ1-1; 8 bases are shared with TRBD1. The germline CDR1 and CDR2 sequences are SGHRS and YFSETQ. The CDR3 extends over 13 amino acids. J lost 3 bases, V lost 4 bases, and 2 bases had no gene match. CDR3 sequence: CASSPTGDTEAFF. The CDR3 DNA sequence: TGCGCCAGCAGCCCGACAGGGGACACTGAAGCTTTCTTT.

This clonotype has only a few counts. The chain carries TRBV20-1 and TRBJ1-1, with D perhaps matching TRBD1 (6 bases). CDR1 and CDR2 from the germline V gene are DFQATT and SNEGSKA (reference sequence). The CDR3 is made up of 13 amino acids. Trimming left V 6 bases short and J 4 bases short, with 15 bases between. The CDR3 region has the DNA TGCAGTGCCTTCTCAGGGGCAGCCACTGAAGCTTTCTTT. Its protein is CSAFSGAATEAFF.

This clonotype was detected ten times or more. The V call is TRBV20-1, the J call TRBJ1-2; unclear D gene. CDR1 is DFQATT, CDR2 SNEGSKA, per germline (reference sequence). V lost 5 bases and J lost 6, with 19 bases in between. This CDR3 region has 14 residues. The CDR3 loop reads CSAWRVGFLDGYTF. As DNA, the CDR3 is TGCAGTGCTTGGCGGGTGGGCTTCCTAGATGGCTACACCTTC.

The gene calls are TRBV14 and TRBJ2-3, with D unresolved. Between the trimmed V and J ends, which lost 0 bases and 2 bases, there was a span of 15 bases. The CDR3 sequence is 17 residues long. Germline V lookup: CDR1 SGHDN, CDR2 FVKESK. CDR3 amino acids: CASSQDGRRWVTDTQYF. CDR3 nucleotide sequence: TGTGCCAGCAGCCAAGATGGACGGAGATGGGTCACAGATACGCAGTATTTT.

This clonotype was counted many times. The V and J genes are TRBV28 and TRBJ2-1, with TRBD2 matching 8 bases. V lost 3 bases, J lost 4 bases, and 8 bases stayed unmatched. The CDR3 totals 16 residues. Germline V CDR1 and CDR2: MDHEN, SYDVKM. As DNA, the CDR3 is TGTGCCAGCAGTTTTAGGAGCGGGGGTATTTACAATGAGCAGTTCTTC. The encoded protein is CASSFRSGGIYNEQFF.

This clonotype was recorded at least ten times. The chain joins TRBV4-2 to TRBJ2-7; D gene ambiguous. Germline-derived CDR1 and CDR2 are LGHNA and YNFKEQ. Deletions cut 0 bases from V and 4 bases from J, with 19 bases between. This CDR3 spans 17 amino acids. The CDR3 region is CASSQDYTGPLHYEQYF. The CDR3 DNA reads TGTGCCAGCAGCCAAGACTATACCGGCCCCCTACATTACGAGCAGTACTTC.

This clonotype was seen at least ten times. The chain uses TRBV7-2 and TRBJ2-7, with 9 nucleotides matching TRBD2. The CDR3 covers 16 residues. The germline V gene has CDR1 SGHTA and CDR2 FQGNSA. V lost 0 bases, J lost 6 bases, and 9 bases stayed unmatched. The CDR3 spells CASSLAALAGLREQYF. The CDR3 bases are TGTGCCAGCAGCTTAGCAGCTCTAGCGGGGCTACGCGAGCAGTACTTC.

A note on this clonotype: A much more abundant neighbour one base away suggests this may be a read error. This chain connects TRBV20-1 to TRBJ2-3, with 10 bases that match TRBD2. There are 14 residues in the CDR3. After removal of 4 bases from V and 5 bases from J, the junction contained 6 bases not matched to a gene. Germline CDR1 reads DFQATT; CDR2 reads SNEGSKA (reference sequence). The CDR3 sequence is CSAISGGRRDTQYF. CDR3 in DNA: TGCAGTGCTATTAGCGGGGGGAGAAGAGATACGCAGTATTTT.

This clonotype was seen ten or more times. The genes are TRBV12-3 or TRBV12-4 and TRBJ1-5, with TRBD1 identical over 8 bases. There are 16 residues in the CDR3. With 5 bases clipped from V and 3 bases from J, the junction kept 9 bases outside the gene matches. The DNA for the CDR3 is TGTGCCAGCAGTAGCGACAGGGGATTCGACAATCAGCCCCAGCATTTT. This gives the protein CASSSDRGFDNQPQHF.

This clonotype was seen repeatedly, ten times or more. The V call is TRBV18, the J call TRBJ1-1, with D possibly being TRBD1 (6 bases). The V end was cut by 3 bases, the J end by 7 bases, with 15 bases between. The CDR3 covers 14 residues. The germline CDR1 and CDR2 sequences are KGHSH and LQKENI. The CDR3 region has the DNA TGTGCCAGCTCACCCCAAGGGGGAGAAGTTGAAGCTTTCTTT. It encodes CASSPQGGEVEAFF.

V gene TRBV6-1 combines with J gene TRBJ2-3; unclear D gene. There are 15 residues in the CDR3. Trimming took off 8 bases at V and 2 bases at J, with 17 bases between the two ends. Germline V lookup: CDR1 MNHNS, CDR2 SASEGT. CDR3 sequence: CASQLLEKSTDTQYF. For the CDR3, the DNA is TGTGCCAGCCAGCTTCTAGAAAAATCCACAGATACGCAGTATTTT.

Ten or more counts support this clonotype. The chain is built from TRBV7-2 and TRBJ2-1, with a possible D match to TRBD1 (5 bases). Deletions cut 1 base from V and 1 base from J, with 11 bases between. CDR1 SGHTA and CDR2 FQGNSA come from the germline V gene. CDR3 length: 16 amino acids. The DNA of the CDR3 is TGTGCCAGCAGCTTAGAATACAGGCGTTCCTACAATGAGCAGTTCTTC. Its protein is CASSLEYRRSYNEQFF.

Many counts were recorded for this clonotype. CDR3 in amino acids: CASSFRRKGDTQYF. Here the CDR3 DNA reads TGTGCCAGCAGTTTCCGGCGGAAGGGGGATACGCAGTATTTT. The chain recombines TRBV12-3 or TRBV12-4 with TRBJ2-3; the D gene is possibly TRBD1 (5 bases). V dropped 3 bases and J dropped 6 bases, with 13 bases sitting between them. The CDR3 has 14 amino acids.

Notes on this clonotype: This could be a read error, since a much larger clone is one nucleotide away. V usage is TRBV13 and J usage is TRBJ1-1, with D possibly matching TRBD1 (5 bases). CDR1 is PRHDT and CDR2 is FYEKMQ in the germline V gene (reference sequence). The CDR3 runs to 14 residues. The CDR3 here is CASTWGGLNTETFF. DNA for the CDR3: TGTGCCAGCACCTGGGGGGGGTTGAACACTGAAACTTTCTTT.

J is TRBJ2-5 and V is TRBV5-4; D might be TRBD1 (5 bases). From germline, CDR1 is SGHNT and CDR2 YYREEE (reference sequence). V was shortened by 0 bases and J by 2 bases, with 11 bases between the two germline ends. This CDR3 has 15 residues. The DNA of the CDR3 is TGTGCCAGCAGCTTGGATTGGGGCCCTCAAGAGACCCAGTACTTC. This encodes CASSLDWGPQETQYF.

This clonotype was counted at least ten times. V usage is TRBV2 and J usage is TRBJ2-7, with D possibly being TRBD1 (5 bases). The CDR3 loop spans 13 amino acids. Trimming cost V 6 bases and J 2 bases, with 11 bases left between them. Germline lookup yields CDR1 SNHLY and CDR2 FYNNEI. This chain's CDR3 is CASSETETYEQYF. In DNA, the CDR3 is TGTGCCAGCAGCGAGACAGAGACCTACGAGCAGTACTTC.

This clonotype was observed a few times. At one boundary the junction diverges from the germline segment, which might be a read error. The chain joins TRBV6-5 to TRBJ2-7; 10 bases are shared with TRBD2. The CDR3 runs 15 residues. Germline CDR1 and CDR2: MNHEY and SVGAGI. The CDR3 nucleotides read TGCGCCAGCAGTATGGGGACTAGCGTCTCCTACGAGCAGTACTTC. Translated, it gives CASSMGTSVSYEQYF.

In its sample, this clonotype was seen a few times. The chain recombines TRBV6-1 with TRBJ1-2; D might be TRBD1 (5 bases). Per the germline V gene, CDR1 is MNHNS and CDR2 is SASEGT. The CDR3 consists of 14 residues. Trimming removed 5 bases at V and 8 bases at J, with 18 bases between. CDR3 protein: CASSLTPSGIGYTF. As DNA, the CDR3 is TGTGCCAGCAGTTTGACTCCGTCAGGGATCGGCTACACCTTC.

The rearrangement links TRBV28 to TRBJ1-2, with a tentative D call TRBD1 (5 bases). The V gene lost 6 bases and the J gene lost 7 bases, with 24 bases spanning the gap. The CDR3 covers 16 residues. The germline V gene encodes CDR1 MDHEN and CDR2 SYDVKM. The DNA of the CDR3 is TGTGCCAGCAGCCCAACCGGGACCCCCAAAGGCGCTGGCTACACCTTC. Translating it yields CASSPTGTPKGAGYTF.

This clonotype was recorded many times. CDR3 coding DNA: TGCGCCAGCAAAATTGGGGGAGGATCCTACAATGAGCAGTTCTTC. Translating it yields CASKIGGGSYNEQFF. The chain uses TRBV5-1 and TRBJ2-1; possibly TRBD2 for D (6 bases). V was shortened by 6 bases and J by 1 base, with 14 bases between the two germline ends. CDR1 and CDR2 from the germline V gene are SGHRS and YFSETQ. This CDR3 comprises 15 residues.

This clonotype turned up a few times. The rearrangement links TRBV28 to TRBJ1-2; 9 bases are shared with TRBD1. CDR3 length equals 17 residues. Germline V CDR1 and CDR2: MDHEN, SYDVKM. J gave up 0 bases and V 2 bases, and 7 bases lay outside the gene matches. CDR3 coding DNA: TGTGCCAGCAGTTTAACAGGGGGCGTTTTTCCTAACTATGGCTACACCTTC. It encodes CASSLTGGVFPNYGYTF.